Sequencing of this T cell receptor (beta chain) was carried out in a study of response to subunit inactivated influenza vaccine. As regards this clonotype: The antigen remains unidentified.

TCRdb fed the RT-PCR reads into MiXCR, producing one record per CDR3 protein. The sample consists of about 780,000 distinct CDR3 sequences, roughly 18% of them appearing once. Trimming cost V 7 bases and J 4 bases; bases outside gene matches: 16. This CDR3 comprises 19 residues. The germline CDR1 and CDR2 sequences are MNHNS and SASEGT. Findings of the study overall: Authors suggested few new T cells are recruited by each seasonal influenza vaccination.

The origin of this receptor is a man aged 50-60 years who received an inactivated influenza vaccine. Material: PBMCs from blood, obtained more than 4 days after vaccination. The chain combines TRBV6-1 with TRBJ2-2; 12 nucleotides agree with TRBD2. CDR3 bases: TGTGCCAGCACATTGGAGGTCCTAGCGGGGGGGCCGGGCACCGGGGAGCTGTTTTTT. It encodes CASTLEVLAGGPGTGELFF.